The sequence of this T cell receptor (beta chain) was determined in a study of Ad26.COV2.S vaccination and SARS-CoV-2 variants. General observations from the study: Measurements of TCR breadth and depth may have given underestimates of the total T cell responses.

Remarks on this clone: Its antigen remains unknown.

The CDR3 consists of 14 residues. V was trimmed by 2 bases and J by 4 bases, leaving 8 bases between them. The germline V gene encodes CDR1 LNHDA and CDR2 SQIVND (reference sequence). Sequencing was performed with immunoSEQ multiplex PCR; in TCRdb, only in-frame clones are kept and a portion is missing. Among about 180,000 clones, around 85% were seen once, and the ten largest hold 5.9%. The clonotype originates from a human donor who had recovered from COVID-19. The sample was peripheral blood, taken after recovery from COVID-19. J is TRBJ1-4 and V is TRBV19; D remains unclear. The CDR3 DNA reads TGTGCCAGTAGTATAAGAGACTTTAATGAAAAACTGTTTTTT. Translating gives CASSIRDFNEKLFF. Full variable domain (rest looked up from reference TRBV19 and TRBJ1-4): DGGITQSPKYLFRKEGQNVTLSCEQNLNHDAMYWYRQDPGQGLRLIYYSQIVNDFQKGDIAEGYSVSREKKESFPLTVTSAQKNPTAFYLCASSIRDFNEKLFFGSGTQLSVL.